This T cell receptor (beta chain) is from a study of blood T cell repertoires in COVID-19. Across the whole study: Spain, Italy and the United States supplied samples that represented acute and convalescent COVID-19. The analysed material was cDNA or gDNA that came from T cells, B-cell-depleted T cells, or PBMCs.

This CDR3 contains 13 residues. Trimming stripped 4 bases from V and 2 bases from J, with 8 bases between. CDR1 and CDR2 (germline): WNHNN, SYGVQD (reference sequence). Authors' processing steps: Estimation of nucleated cell counts relied on the amplification of reference gene primers. The data were produced by immunoSEQ multiplex PCR, yet TCRdb's version contains in-frame clones alone and is incomplete. V, J and clone size reflect that table, while D and trimming were determined from the DNA. Of approximately 180,000 clones listed, 70% to 90% are singletons. This clone was seen just once. The V call is TRBV10-1, the J call TRBJ1-2; D is unresolved. Sample: peripheral blood. The TCR comes from a man aged 35 to 55 with active or convalescent COVID-19. CDR3: CASSVTGNYGYTF. The CDR3 DNA follows: TGCGCCAGCAGTGTAACGGGGAACTATGGCTACACCTTC.